This T cell receptor (beta chain) derives from a study of blood T cell repertoires in COVID-19. The CDR3 consists of 17 residues. This table comes from immunoSEQ multiplex PCR, and its TCRdb copy is limited to in-frame clones, with some not included. This table holds 100,000 to 150,000 clones, around four fifths found once. The sequenced material came from peripheral blood. The chain is built from TRBV21-1 and TRBJ1-2. TRBV21-1 is recorded as a pseudogene. This sequence originates from a man at least 80 years old with active or convalescent COVID-19. CDR3 amino acids: CASNFQRGGCSDYGYTF. The CDR3 DNA reads TGTGCCAGCAACTTCCAACGGGGAGGGTGCTCTGACTATGGCTACACCTTC.